This T cell receptor (beta chain) was sequenced during a study of T cells in Graves' hyperthyroidism and ophthalmopathy. Study background: Peripheral blood sampling occurred at initial diagnosis, before any treatment.

Germline CDR1 is SGHDN and CDR2 is FVKESK. CDR3 size: 15 residues. V was trimmed by 0 bases and J by 10 bases, leaving 15 bases between them. Study conclusions and caveats: Model-based prediction identified ophthalmopathy a median around 6.7 months prior to its onset.

Template material for amplifying TCR beta CDR3 regions consisted of RNA transcripts. During a first-round RT-PCR of the TCR CDR3, the HTBI primer set was used. TCRdb reprocessed the multiplex PCR reads with MiXCR, giving one entry per CDR3 protein. The data hold approximately 210,000 distinct CDR3 sequences, with about a sixth observed a single time. This clonotype was observed a handful of times. What it binds is not known. Material: blood. The rearrangement uses TRBV14 and TRBJ1-4; perhaps TRBD1 as D (5 bases). The source of this sequence is a man aged 50 to 60 with Graves' hyperthyroidism. The CDR3: CASSQETGLRGKLFF. The CDR3 bases are TGTGCCAGCAGCCAAGAGACGGGACTTAGAGGAAAACTGTTTTTT.